This T cell receptor (beta chain) derives from a study of early T cells in non-severe SARS-CoV-2 infection. On the study more broadly: Sequencing used unsorted whole-blood bulk RNA, so chains lack pairing. Study observations and caveats: Reliance on VDJdb matching favored anti-spike CD8 responses; private and CD4 specificities were missed.

Germline V gene lookup returns CDR1 SQVTM and CDR2 ANQGSEA. The V end lost 4 bases, the J end lost 5 bases, and 15 bases lay between the germline ends. The CDR3 is 13 residues long. Concerning this clonotype: The antigen remains unidentified.

Individually, cDNA molecules had unique molecular identifiers attached to them. In TCRdb, the 5' RACE reads were re-called with MiXCR into one record per CDR3 protein. The profile shows 30,000 to 45,000 distinct CDR3 sequences, 9% to 10% of them singletons. The origin of this receptor is an adult who was a healthcare worker with PCR-confirmed SARS-CoV-2 infection or an uninfected control (not recorded which). The chain carries TRBV29-1 and TRBJ2-7; D remains unclear. The specimen sequenced was whole blood. The CDR3 reads CSVVEGTRNEQYF. The CDR3 DNA reads TGCAGCGTTGTGGAAGGCACCCGAAACGAGCAGTACTTC.